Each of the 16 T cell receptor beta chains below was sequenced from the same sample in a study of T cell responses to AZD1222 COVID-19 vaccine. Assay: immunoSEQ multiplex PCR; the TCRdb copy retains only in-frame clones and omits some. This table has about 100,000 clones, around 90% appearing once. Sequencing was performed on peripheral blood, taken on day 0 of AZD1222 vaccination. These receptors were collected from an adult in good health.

CDR3 sequence reads: CASSGRRAETQYF. For the CDR3, the DNA is TGTGCCAGCAGCGGACGGAGAGCGGAGACCCAGTACTTC. The J gene is TRBJ2-5, the V gene TRBV7-2; D is unclear. Germline V lookup: CDR1 SGHTA, CDR2 FQGNSA. V was clipped by 5 bases and J by 5 bases, with 12 bases between them. CDR3 size: 13 residues.

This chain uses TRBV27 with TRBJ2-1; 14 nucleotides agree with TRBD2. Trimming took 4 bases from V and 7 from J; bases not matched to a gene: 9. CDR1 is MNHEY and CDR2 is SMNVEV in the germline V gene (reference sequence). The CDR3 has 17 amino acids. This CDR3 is CASSYYPGLAGDNEQFF. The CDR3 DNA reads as TGTGCCAGCAGTTACTACCCGGGACTAGCGGGAGATAATGAGCAGTTCTTC.

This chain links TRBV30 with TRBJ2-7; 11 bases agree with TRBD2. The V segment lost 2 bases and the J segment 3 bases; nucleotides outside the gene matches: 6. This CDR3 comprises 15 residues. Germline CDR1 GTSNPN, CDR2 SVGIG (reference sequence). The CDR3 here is CAWSPGLAAGYEQYF. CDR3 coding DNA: TGTGCCTGGAGTCCGGGACTAGCGGCAGGCTACGAGCAGTACTTC.

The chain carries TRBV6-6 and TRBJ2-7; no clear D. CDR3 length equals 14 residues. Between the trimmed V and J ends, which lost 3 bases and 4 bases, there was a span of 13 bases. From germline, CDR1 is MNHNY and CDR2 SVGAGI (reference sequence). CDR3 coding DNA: TGTGCCAGCAGTTATGGGAAACCGAATTACGAGCAGTACTTC. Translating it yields CASSYGKPNYEQYF.

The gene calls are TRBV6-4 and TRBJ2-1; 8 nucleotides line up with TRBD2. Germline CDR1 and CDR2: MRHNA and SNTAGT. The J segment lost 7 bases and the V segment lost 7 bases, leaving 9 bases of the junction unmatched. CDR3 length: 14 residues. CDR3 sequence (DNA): TGTGCCAGCACAGACGTCCCGGGGGGGAATGAGCAGTTCTTC. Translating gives CASTDVPGGNEQFF.

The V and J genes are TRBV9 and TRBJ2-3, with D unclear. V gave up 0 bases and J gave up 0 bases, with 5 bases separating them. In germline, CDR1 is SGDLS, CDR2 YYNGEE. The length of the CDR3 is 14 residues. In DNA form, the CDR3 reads TGTGCCAGCAGCGTAGCTCTGAGCACAGATACGCAGTATTTT. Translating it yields CASSVALSTDTQYF.

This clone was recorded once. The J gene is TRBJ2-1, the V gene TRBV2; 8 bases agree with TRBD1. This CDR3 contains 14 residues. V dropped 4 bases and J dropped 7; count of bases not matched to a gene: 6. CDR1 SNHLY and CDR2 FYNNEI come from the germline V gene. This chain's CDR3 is CASSGQGRWNEQFF. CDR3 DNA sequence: TGTGCCAGCAGTGGACAGGGGCGGTGGAATGAGCAGTTCTTC. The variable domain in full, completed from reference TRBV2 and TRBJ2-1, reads EPEVTQTPSHQVTQMGQEVILRCVPISNHLYFYWYRQILGQKVEFLVSFYNNEISEKSEIFDDQFSVERPDGSNFTLKIRSTKLEDSAMYFCASSGQGRWNEQFFGPGTRLTVL.

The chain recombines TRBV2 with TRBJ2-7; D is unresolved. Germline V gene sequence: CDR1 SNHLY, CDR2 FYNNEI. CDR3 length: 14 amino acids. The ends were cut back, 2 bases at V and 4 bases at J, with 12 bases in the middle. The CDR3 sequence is CASSERSSKYEQYF. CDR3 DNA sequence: TGTGCCAGCAGTGAAAGGTCTAGTAAGTACGAGCAGTACTTC. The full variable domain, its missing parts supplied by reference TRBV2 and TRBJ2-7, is EPEVTQTPSHQVTQMGQEVILRCVPISNHLYFYWYRQILGQKVEFLVSFYNNEISEKSEIFDDQFSVERPDGSNFTLKIRSTKLEDSAMYFCASSERSSKYEQYFGPGTRLTVT.

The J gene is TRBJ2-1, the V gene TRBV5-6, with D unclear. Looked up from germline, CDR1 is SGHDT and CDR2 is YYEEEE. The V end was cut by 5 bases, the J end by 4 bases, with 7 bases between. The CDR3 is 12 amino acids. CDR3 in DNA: TGTGCCAGCAGTTACAGTTACAATGAGCAGTTCTTC. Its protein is CASSYSYNEQFF.

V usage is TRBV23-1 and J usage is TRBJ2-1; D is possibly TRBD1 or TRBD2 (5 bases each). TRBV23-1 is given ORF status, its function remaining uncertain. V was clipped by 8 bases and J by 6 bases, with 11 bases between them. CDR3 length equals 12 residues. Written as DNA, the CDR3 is TGCGCCAGCCCAGGGAGCGTCAATGAGCAGTTCTTC. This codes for CASPGSVNEQFF.

CDR3 coding DNA: TGTGCCAGCACTCCGACTGACTATGGCTACACCTTC. It translates to CASTPTDYGYTF. The J gene is TRBJ1-2, the V gene TRBV28; no clear D. The germline CDR1 and CDR2 sequences are MDHEN and SYDVKM. The CDR3 runs to 12 residues. V lost 7 bases to trimming and J lost 3 bases, with 9 bases between them.

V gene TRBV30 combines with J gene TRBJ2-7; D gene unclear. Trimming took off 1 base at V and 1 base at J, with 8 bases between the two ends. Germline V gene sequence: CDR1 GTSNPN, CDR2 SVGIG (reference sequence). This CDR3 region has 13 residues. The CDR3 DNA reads TGTGCCTGGAGTGGAGTTGCATCCTACGAGCAGTACTTC. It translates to CAWSGVASYEQYF.

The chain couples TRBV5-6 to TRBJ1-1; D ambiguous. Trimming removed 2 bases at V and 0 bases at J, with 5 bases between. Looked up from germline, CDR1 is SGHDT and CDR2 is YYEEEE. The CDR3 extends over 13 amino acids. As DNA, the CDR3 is TGTGCCAGCAGCTTAATAATGAACACTGAAGCTTTCTTT. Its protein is CASSLIMNTEAFF.

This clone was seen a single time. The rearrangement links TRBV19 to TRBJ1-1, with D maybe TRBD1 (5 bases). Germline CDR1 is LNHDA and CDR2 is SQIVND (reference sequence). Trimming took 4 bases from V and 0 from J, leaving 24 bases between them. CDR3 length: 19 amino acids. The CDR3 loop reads CASSTAPVPSEGMNTEAFF. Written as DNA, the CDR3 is TGTGCCAGTAGTACAGCCCCCGTCCCTTCGGAGGGGATGAACACTGAAGCTTTCTTT. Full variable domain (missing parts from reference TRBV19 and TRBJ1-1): DGGITQSPKYLFRKEGQNVTLSCEQNLNHDAMYWYRQDPGQGLRLIYYSQIVNDFQKGDIAEGYSVSREKKESFPLTVTSAQKNPTAFYLCASSTAPVPSEGMNTEAFFGQGTRLTVV.

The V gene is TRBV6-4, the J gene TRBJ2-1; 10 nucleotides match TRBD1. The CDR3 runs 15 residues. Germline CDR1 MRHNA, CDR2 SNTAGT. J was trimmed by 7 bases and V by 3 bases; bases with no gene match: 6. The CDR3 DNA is TGTGCCAGCAGTGAAAGGACAGGGGGAGAGAATGAGCAGTTCTTC. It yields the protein CASSERTGGENEQFF.

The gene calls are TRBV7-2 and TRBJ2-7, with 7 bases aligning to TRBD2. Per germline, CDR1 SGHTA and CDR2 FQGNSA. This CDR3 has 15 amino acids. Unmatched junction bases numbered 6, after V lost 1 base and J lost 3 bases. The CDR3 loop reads CASSLGSSGDYEQYF. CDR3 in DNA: TGTGCCAGCAGCTTAGGTTCTAGCGGAGACTACGAGCAGTACTTC.